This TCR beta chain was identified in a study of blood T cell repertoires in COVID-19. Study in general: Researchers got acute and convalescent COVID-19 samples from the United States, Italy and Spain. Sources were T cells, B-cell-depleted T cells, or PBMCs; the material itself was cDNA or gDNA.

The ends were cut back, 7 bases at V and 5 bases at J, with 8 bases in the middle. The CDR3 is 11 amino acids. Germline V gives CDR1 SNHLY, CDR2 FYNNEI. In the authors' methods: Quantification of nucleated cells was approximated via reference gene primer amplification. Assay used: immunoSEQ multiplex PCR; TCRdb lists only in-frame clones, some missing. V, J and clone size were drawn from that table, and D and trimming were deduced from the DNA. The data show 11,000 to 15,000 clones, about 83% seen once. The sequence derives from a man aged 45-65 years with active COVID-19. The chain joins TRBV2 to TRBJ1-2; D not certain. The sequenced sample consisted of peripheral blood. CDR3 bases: TGTGCCAGCAATAGAGGGTATGGCTACACCTTC. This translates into CASNRGYGYTF.